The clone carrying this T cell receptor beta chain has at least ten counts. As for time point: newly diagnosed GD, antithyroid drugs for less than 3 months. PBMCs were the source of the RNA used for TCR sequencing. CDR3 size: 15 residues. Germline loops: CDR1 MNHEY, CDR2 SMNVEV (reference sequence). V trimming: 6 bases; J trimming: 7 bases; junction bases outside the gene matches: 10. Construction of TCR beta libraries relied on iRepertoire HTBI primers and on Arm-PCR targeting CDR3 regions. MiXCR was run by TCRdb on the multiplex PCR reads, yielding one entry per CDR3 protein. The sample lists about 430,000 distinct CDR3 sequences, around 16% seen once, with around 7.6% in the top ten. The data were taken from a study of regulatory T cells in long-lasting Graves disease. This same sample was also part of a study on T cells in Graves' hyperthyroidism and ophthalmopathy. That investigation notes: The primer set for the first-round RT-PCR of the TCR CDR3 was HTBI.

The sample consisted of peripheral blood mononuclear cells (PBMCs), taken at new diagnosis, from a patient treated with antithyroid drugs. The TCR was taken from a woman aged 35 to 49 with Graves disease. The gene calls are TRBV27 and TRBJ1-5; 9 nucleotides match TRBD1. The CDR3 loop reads CASRAGTGRGQPQHF. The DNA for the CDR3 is TGTGCCAGCAGGGCCGGGACAGGGCGAGGCCAGCCCCAGCATTTT.